The 9 T cell receptor beta chains below were found in one sample sequenced in a study of blood T cell repertoires in COVID-19. Only in-frame clones appear in the TCRdb table, and some are missing; sequencing was by immunoSEQ multiplex PCR. Of 75,000 to 100,000 clones in the sample, around 87% were seen once. The material sequenced was peripheral blood. These receptors were taken from a human donor with acute or convalescent COVID-19. The donor label of this sample is uncertain.

The chain employs TRBV7-2 and TRBJ2-7; D may be TRBD1 (6 bases). The CDR3 contains 15 residues. Germline loops: CDR1 SGHTA, CDR2 FQGNSA. Trimming left V 3 bases short and J 0 bases short, with 12 bases between. This chain's CDR3 is CASSFSPGDSYEQYF. CDR3 sequence (DNA): TGTGCCAGCAGCTTCTCCCCAGGGGACTCCTACGAGCAGTACTTC.

The chain's CDR3 is CASTLRQGGFKTDTQYF. CDR3 DNA: TGTGCCAGCACCCTTAGGCAGGGGGGTTTCAAAACGGATACGCAGTATTTT. V gene TRBV2 combines with J gene TRBJ2-3; possible D gene TRBD1, 7 bases. The V gene lost 7 bases and the J gene lost 6 bases, with 26 bases spanning the gap. Germline CDR1 and CDR2: SNHLY and FYNNEI. The CDR3 extends over 17 amino acids.

V gene TRBV7-7 combines with J gene TRBJ1-1; possible D gene TRBD1, 5 bases. The CDR3 is 13 residues long. Germline V gene sequence: CDR1 SSHAT, CDR2 FNYEAQ (reference sequence). Deletions cut 5 bases from V and 3 bases from J, with 10 bases between. Here the CDR3 reads CASSPQQDTEAFF. The DNA of the CDR3 is TGTGCCAGCAGCCCCCAACAGGACACTGAAGCTTTCTTT. Full variable domain (outside the CDR3, taken from reference TRBV7-7 and TRBJ1-1): GAGVSQSPRYKVTKRGQDVTLRCDPISSHATLYWYQQALGQGPEFLTYFNYEAQPDKSGLPSDRFSAERPEGSISTLTIQRTEQRDSAMYRCASSPQQDTEAFFGQGTRLTVV.

V gene TRBV29-1 combines with J gene TRBJ1-2, with a possible D match to TRBD1 (5 bases). CDR3 length: 11 residues. Germline-derived CDR1 and CDR2 are SQVTM and ANQGSEA. V shed 5 bases and J shed 7 bases, with 11 bases lying between them. The CDR3 coding sequence is TGCAGCGTTCAGGGATTGGGTGGCTACACCTTC. The encoded protein is CSVQGLGGYTF.

This rearrangement joins TRBV11-3 to TRBJ1-3; perhaps TRBD1 as D (6 bases). The CDR3 has 15 amino acids. Germline CDR1 is SGHNT and CDR2 is YENEEA. Trimming stripped 5 bases from V and 4 bases from J, with 15 bases between. As DNA, the CDR3 is TGTGCCAGCAGCCGAGAACAGGGTCCCGGAAACACCATATATTTT. Translating it yields CASSREQGPGNTIYF.

The chain is built from TRBV11-2 and TRBJ1-3, with 7 bases lining up with TRBD1. Per the germline V gene, CDR1 is SGHAT and CDR2 is FQNNGV. V lost 5 bases and J lost 0; bases outside the gene matches: 7. This CDR3 contains 16 residues. DNA of the CDR3: TGTGCCAGCAGCCTGGGACAGCTCAGCTCTGGAAACACCATATATTTT. Protein sequence: CASSLGQLSSGNTIYF.

This chain links TRBV15 with TRBJ1-5; no clear D gene. The CDR3 is 14 amino acids. Trimming shortened V by 1 base and J by 5 bases, and 9 bases separated the two germline ends. Germline V gives CDR1 LNHNV, CDR2 YYDKDF (reference sequence). CDR3 amino acids: CATSRAPRDQPQHF. Here the CDR3 DNA reads TGTGCCACCAGCAGAGCGCCGAGGGATCAGCCCCAGCATTTT.

This chain links TRBV19 with TRBJ2-7; 10 nucleotides match TRBD1. The CDR3 loop spans 14 amino acids. Unmatched junction bases numbered 6, after V lost 7 bases and J lost 3 bases. Germline CDR1 is LNHDA and CDR2 is SQIVND (reference sequence). The CDR3 is CASKPGQGYYEQYF. DNA of the CDR3: TGTGCCAGTAAGCCGGGACAGGGGTACTACGAGCAGTACTTC.

This chain uses TRBV5-4 with TRBJ1-1, with TRBD1 as a possible D gene (6 bases). Germline assignment: CDR1 SGHNT and CDR2 YYREEE (reference sequence). With 4 bases removed from V and 2 bases from J, the gap between germline ends came to 21 bases. The CDR3 spans 17 residues. CDR3 bases: TGTGCCAGCAGCCCACGGGGGGCAGGGGCCCGAAACACTGAAGCTTTCTTT. Translating it yields CASSPRGAGARNTEAFF.